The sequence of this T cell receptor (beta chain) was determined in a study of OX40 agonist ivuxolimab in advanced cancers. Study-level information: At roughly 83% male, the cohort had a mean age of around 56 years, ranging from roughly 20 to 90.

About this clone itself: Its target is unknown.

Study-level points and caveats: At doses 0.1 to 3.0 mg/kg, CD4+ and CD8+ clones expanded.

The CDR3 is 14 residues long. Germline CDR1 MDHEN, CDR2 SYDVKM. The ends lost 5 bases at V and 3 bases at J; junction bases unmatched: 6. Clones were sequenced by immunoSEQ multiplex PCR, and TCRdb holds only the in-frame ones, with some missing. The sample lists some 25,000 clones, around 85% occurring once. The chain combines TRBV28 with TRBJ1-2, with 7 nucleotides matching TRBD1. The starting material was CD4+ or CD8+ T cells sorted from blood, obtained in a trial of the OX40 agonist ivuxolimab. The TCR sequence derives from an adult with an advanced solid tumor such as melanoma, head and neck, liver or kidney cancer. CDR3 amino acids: CASSVTGEDYGYTF. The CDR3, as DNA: TGTGCCAGCAGTGTTACAGGGGAGGACTATGGCTACACCTTC.